This TCR beta chain was observed in a study of vaccination and CD4 T cells after COVID-19. Points from the study as a whole: Early post-infection timepoints were missing, and relatively few convalescent patients were studied.

Trimming took off 7 bases at V and 1 base at J, with 15 bases between the two ends. Per the germline V gene, CDR1 is SGHNT and CDR2 is YENEEA. The CDR3 spans 15 residues. Oncomine TCR Beta short-read sequencing was applied to DNA from cultured CD4+ T cells. TCRdb redid the calling of the PCR reads with MiXCR, one entry per CDR3 protein. In the table there are 15,000 to 20,000 distinct CDR3 sequences, over 45% of which are singletons. Notes on this clonotype: The antigen is not known.

Treatment defined: roughly 10-day PBMC culture with coronavirus spike peptide pools or control peptides (ViraFEST assay). J is TRBJ2-3 and V is TRBV11-3; tentative D call: TRBD1 (5 bases). The material was CD4+ T cells from blood, cultured in vitro, obtained before SARS-CoV-2 vaccination. This clonotype was sampled from a human donor who had recovered from COVID-19. The CDR3 DNA follows: TGTGCCAGCACCATGCAGGGTCTTGGCACAGATACGCAGTATTTT. It yields the protein CASTMQGLGTDTQYF.